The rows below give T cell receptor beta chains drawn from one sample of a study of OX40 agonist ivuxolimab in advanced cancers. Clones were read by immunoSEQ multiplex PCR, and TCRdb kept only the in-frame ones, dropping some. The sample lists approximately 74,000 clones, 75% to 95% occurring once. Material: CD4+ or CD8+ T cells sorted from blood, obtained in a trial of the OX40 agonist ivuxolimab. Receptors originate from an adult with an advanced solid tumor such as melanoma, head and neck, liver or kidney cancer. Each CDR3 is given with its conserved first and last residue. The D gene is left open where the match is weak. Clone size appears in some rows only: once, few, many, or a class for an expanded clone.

CASSPGRYGETQYF TGTGCCAGCAGCCCCGGGAGGTACGGAGAGACCCAGTACTTC TRBJ2-5 TRBV11-1 . TRBD2
CASSQSRGTSLPDTQYF TGTGCCAGCAGCCAATCACGTGGGACTAGCCTACCAGATACGCAGTATTTT TRBJ2-3 TRBV7-3 . TRBD2
CASSRRAPTDTQYF TGTGCCAGCAGTCGCAGGGCCCCCACAGATACGCAGTATTTT TRBJ2-3 TRBV7-2 . .
CASNRRSGANVLTF TGTGCCAGCAACCGCCGGTCTGGGGCCAACGTCCTGACTTTC TRBJ2-6 TRBV7-2 once .
CASSILGRGGNQPQHF TGTGCCAGTAGTATACTTGGAAGGGGTGGCAATCAGCCCCAGCATTTT TRBJ1-5 TRBV19 . .
CASSLSYNEQFF TGTGCCAGCAGCTTGTCGTACAATGAGCAGTTCTTC TRBJ2-1 TRBV7-2 once .
CATSRGEGYTF TGTGCCACCAGCAGGGGAGAGGGCTACACCTTC TRBJ1-2 TRBV15 . .
CASSLSPGQMNTEAFF TGTGCCAGCAGTTTATCACCGGGACAGATGAACACTGAAGCTTTCTTT TRBJ1-1 TRBV27 . TRBD1
CAQAQNYGYTF TGTGCCCAGGCACAGAACTATGGCTACACCTTC TRBJ1-2 TRBV2 . .
CATQRERVGNEQFF TGTGCCACCCAGCGGGAGAGGGTGGGCAATGAGCAGTTCTTC TRBJ2-1 TRBV19 . TRBD2
CASSGTPAGEQYF TGTGCCAGCAGTGGGACTCCCGCCGGCGAGCAGTACTTC TRBJ2-7 TRBV2 . .
CASSKGGRAGNTIYF TGTGCCAGTAGCAAAGGGGGACGGGCTGGAAACACCATATATTTT TRBJ1-3 TRBV19 . .
CASSGGHVGTKNIQYF TGTGCCAGCAGCGGAGGACACGTGGGCACCAAAAACATTCAGTACTTC TRBJ2-4 TRBV5-6 . .
CASSLDRGLWETQYF TGTGCCAGCAGCTTAGACAGGGGGCTTTGGGAGACCCAGTACTTC TRBJ2-5 TRBV7-2 . TRBD1
CASSYSRATPGGYTF TGTGCCAGCAGTTACTCGAGGGCTACCCCCGGGGGCTACACCTTC TRBJ1-2 TRBV6-5 . .
CAWTKGNQPQHF TGTGCCTGGACTAAAGGCAATCAGCCCCAGCATTTT TRBJ1-5 TRBV30 . .
CASSPHQREIIGELFF TGTGCCAGCAGCCCCCACCAGCGGGAGATTATCGGGGAGCTGTTTTTT TRBJ2-2 TRBV11-3 . TRBD2
CASSLGRQETQYF TGTGCCAGCAGCTTAGGCAGGCAAGAGACCCAGTACTTC TRBJ2-5 TRBV7-8 . .
CASSILGHAGGTGELFF TGTGCCAGTAGTATACTGGGGCACGCTGGGGGCACCGGGGAGCTGTTTTTT TRBJ2-2 TRBV19 once .
CASLPGTGYTDTQYF TGTGCCAGCCTTCCCGGGACAGGGTACACAGATACGCAGTATTTT TRBJ2-3 TRBV6-1 . TRBD1
CASSYSSSNQPQHF TGTGCCAGCAGTTACTCCTCCAGCAATCAGCCCCAGCATTTT TRBJ1-5 TRBV6-6 . .
CASSRTRDDEQFF TGTGCCAGCAGCAGGACTAGGGACGATGAGCAGTTCTTC TRBJ2-1 TRBV7-3 . TRBD2
CASSMPHGRTGELFF TGTGCCAGTAGTATGCCGCACGGGAGGACCGGGGAGCTGTTTTTT TRBJ2-2 TRBV19 . TRBD2
CASSLRGANEQFF TGTGCCAGCAGCTTGAGAGGGGCGAATGAGCAGTTCTTC TRBJ2-1 TRBV5-6 . .
CASSLAGESETQYF TGCGCCAGCAGCTTGGCGGGGGAGTCGGAGACCCAGTACTTC TRBJ2-5 TRBV5-1 . .
CASSLSEGRMQYF TGTGCCAGCAGCTTATCGGAGGGGCGGATGCAGTACTTC TRBJ2-7 TRBV7-9 . .
CASSLARSNYGYTF TGTGCCAGCAGCTTGGCACGGAGTAACTATGGCTACACCTTC TRBJ1-2 TRBV5-8 . .
CASSLPGLAGYNEQFF TGTGCCAGCAGTCTACCGGGACTAGCGGGCTACAATGAGCAGTTCTTC TRBJ2-1 TRBV27 . TRBD2
CASSSSGTGFEQYF TGCGCCAGCAGCTCCTCCGGGACAGGGTTCGAGCAGTACTTC TRBJ2-7 TRBV5-1 . TRBD1
CASSLNQRGITDTQYF TGTGCCAGCAGCTTGAATCAGCGGGGGATCACAGATACGCAGTATTTT TRBJ2-3 TRBV7-6 . TRBD2